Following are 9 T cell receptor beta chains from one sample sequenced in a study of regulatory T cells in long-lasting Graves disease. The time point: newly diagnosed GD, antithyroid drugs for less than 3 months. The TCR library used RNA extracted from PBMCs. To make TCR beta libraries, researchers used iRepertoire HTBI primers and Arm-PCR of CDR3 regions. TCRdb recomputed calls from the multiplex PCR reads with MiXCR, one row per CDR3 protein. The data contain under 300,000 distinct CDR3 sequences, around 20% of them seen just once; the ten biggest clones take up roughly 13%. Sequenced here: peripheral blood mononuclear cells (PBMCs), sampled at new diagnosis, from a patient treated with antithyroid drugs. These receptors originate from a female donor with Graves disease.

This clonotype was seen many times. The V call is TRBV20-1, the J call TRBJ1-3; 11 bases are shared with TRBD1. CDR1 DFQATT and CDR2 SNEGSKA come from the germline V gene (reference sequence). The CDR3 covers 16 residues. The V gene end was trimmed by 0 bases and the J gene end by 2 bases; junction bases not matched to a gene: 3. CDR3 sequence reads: CSARDGTGGPGNTIYF. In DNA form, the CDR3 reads TGCAGTGCTAGAGATGGGACAGGGGGGCCTGGAAACACCATATATTTT.

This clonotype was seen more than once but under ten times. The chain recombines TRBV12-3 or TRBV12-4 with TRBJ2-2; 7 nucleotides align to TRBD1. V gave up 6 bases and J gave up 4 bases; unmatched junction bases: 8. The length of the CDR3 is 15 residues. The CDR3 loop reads CASSTGTVATGELFF. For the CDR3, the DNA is TGTGCCAGCAGCACTGGGACAGTTGCCACCGGGGAGCTGTTTTTT.

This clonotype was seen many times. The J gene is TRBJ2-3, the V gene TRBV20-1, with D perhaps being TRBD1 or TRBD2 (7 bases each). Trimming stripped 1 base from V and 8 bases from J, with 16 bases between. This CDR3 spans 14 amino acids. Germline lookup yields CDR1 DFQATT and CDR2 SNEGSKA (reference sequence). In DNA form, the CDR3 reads TGCAGTGCTAGAGCCTCAGGGGGGGCGGGTACGCAGTATTTT. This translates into CSARASGGAGTQYF.

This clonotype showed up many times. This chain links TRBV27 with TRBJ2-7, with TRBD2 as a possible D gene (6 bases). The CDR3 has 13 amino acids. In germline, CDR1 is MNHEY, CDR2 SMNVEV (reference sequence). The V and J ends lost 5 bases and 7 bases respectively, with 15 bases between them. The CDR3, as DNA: TGTGCCAGCAGTCCGGCTCTAGCGAGGGAGCAGTACTTC. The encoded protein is CASSPALAREQYF.

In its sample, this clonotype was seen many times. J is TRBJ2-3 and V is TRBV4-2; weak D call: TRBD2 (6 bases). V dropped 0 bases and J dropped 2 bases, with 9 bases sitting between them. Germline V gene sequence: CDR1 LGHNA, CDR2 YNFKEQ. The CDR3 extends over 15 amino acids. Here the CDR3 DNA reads TGTGCCAGCAGCCAAGATCCGGGAGACACAGATACGCAGTATTTT. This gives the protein CASSQDPGDTDTQYF.

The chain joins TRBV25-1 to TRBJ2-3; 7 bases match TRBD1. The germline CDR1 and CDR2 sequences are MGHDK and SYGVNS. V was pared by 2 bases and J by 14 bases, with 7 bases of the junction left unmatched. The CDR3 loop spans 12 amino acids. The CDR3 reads CASSERADRWYF. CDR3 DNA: TGTGCCAGCAGTGAAAGGGCGGACAGGTGGTATTTT.

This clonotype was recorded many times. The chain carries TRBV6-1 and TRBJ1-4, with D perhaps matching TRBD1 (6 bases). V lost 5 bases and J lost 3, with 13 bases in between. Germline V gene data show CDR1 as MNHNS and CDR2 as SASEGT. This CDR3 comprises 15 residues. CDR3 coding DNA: TGTGCCAGCAGTCCGTACAGGGTTTCTAATGAAAAACTGTTTTTT. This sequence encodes CASSPYRVSNEKLFF.

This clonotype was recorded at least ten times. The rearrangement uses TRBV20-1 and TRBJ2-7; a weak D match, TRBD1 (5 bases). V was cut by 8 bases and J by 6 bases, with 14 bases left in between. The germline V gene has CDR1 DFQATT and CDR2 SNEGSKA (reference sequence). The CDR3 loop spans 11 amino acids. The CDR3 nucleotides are TGCAGTTACCCAGACAGCCTCGAGCAGTACTTC. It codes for CSYPDSLEQYF.

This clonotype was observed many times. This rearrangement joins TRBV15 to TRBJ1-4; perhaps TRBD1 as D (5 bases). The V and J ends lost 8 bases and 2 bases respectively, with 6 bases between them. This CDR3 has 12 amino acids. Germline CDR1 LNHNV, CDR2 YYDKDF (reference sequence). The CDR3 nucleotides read TGTGCCACCGGGACTACTAATGAAAAACTGTTTTTT. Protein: CATGTTNEKLFF.